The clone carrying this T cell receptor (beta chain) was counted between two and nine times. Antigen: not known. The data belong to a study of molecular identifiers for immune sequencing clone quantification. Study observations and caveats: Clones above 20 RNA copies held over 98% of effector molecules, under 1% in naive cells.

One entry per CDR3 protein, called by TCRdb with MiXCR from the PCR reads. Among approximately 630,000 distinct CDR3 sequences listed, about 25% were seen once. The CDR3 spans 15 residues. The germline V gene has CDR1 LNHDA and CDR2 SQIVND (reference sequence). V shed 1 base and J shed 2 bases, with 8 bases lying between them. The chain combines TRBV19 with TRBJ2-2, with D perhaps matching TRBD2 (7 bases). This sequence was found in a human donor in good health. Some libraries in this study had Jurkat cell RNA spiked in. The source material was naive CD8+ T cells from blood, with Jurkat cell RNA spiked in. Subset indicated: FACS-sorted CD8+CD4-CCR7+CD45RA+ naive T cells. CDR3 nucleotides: TGTGCCAGTAGTATAGGGGGGGGCAACACCGGGGAGCTGTTTTTT. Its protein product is CASSIGGGNTGELFF. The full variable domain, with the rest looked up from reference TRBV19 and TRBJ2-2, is DGGITQSPKYLFRKEGQNVTLSCEQNLNHDAMYWYRQDPGQGLRLIYYSQIVNDFQKGDIAEGYSVSREKKESFPLTVTSAQKNPTAFYLCASSIGGGNTGELFFGEGSRLTVL.